Listed below are T cell receptor beta chains from one sample, sequenced in a study of cytomegalovirus exposure and HLA in healthy donors. The table came from immunoSEQ multiplex PCR; TCRdb's copy has only in-frame clones and leaves some out. The sample lists 130,000 or so clones; roughly 90% were seen once. The sequenced sample consisted of PBMCs. The receptors originated from a man aged 25-45 years in good health and CMV-seronegative. The CDR3 runs from the conserved cysteine through the conserved F or W. The order of the fields is V gene, J gene, D gene, clone size, CDR3 protein, CDR3 DNA. The D gene is left open where the match is weak. Part of the rows lack a size; the others show once, few, many or a class for expanded clones.

TRBV10-1	TRBJ1-6	-	-	CASSEQGFSPLHF	TGCGCCAGCAGTGAACAGGGTTTTTCACCCCTCCACTTT
TRBV19	TRBJ1-1	TRBD1	-	CASSARDRWNTEAFF	TGTGCCAGTAGTGCCCGGGACAGATGGAACACTGAAGCTTTCTTT
TRBV27	TRBJ2-5	TRBD2	-	CASSLLAGGPLETQYF	TGTGCCAGCAGTCTCTTAGCGGGGGGGCCGTTGGAGACCCAGTACTTC
TRBV6-5	TRBJ2-3	TRBD1	-	CASADRGGPDTQYF	TGTGCCAGCGCGGACAGGGGTGGACCAGATACGCAGTATTTT
TRBV5-1	TRBJ1-2	-	-	CASTQSGAANYGYTF	TGCGCCAGCACCCAAAGTGGGGCGGCTAACTATGGCTACACCTTC
TRBV27	TRBJ2-7	-	-	CASSLGGYEQYF	TGTGCCAGCAGTTTGGGAGGCTACGAGCAGTACTTC
TRBV28	TRBJ2-3	-	once	CASRTTGSTDTQYF	TGTGCCAGCAGGACGACAGGAAGCACAGATACGCAGTATTTT
TRBV18	TRBJ1-6	TRBD1	-	CASSRDRESSPLHF	TGTGCCAGCTCACGGGACAGGGAGTCTTCACCCCTCCACTTT
TRBV29-1	TRBJ1-5	TRBD1	few	CSAQGDQPQHF	TGCAGCGCCCAGGGGGATCAGCCCCAGCATTTT
TRBV18	TRBJ1-5	TRBD1	-	CASSDRESNQPQHF	TGTGCCAGCTCAGACAGGGAGTCCAATCAGCCCCAGCATTTT
TRBV5-1	TRBJ2-3	-	once	CASSLGSGGGPLNTDTQYF	TGCGCCAGCAGCTTGGGTTCGGGGGGCGGACCGCTAAACACAGATACGCAGTATTTT
TRBV7-2	TRBJ2-5	TRBD2	-	CASSSNSLAGGRETQYF	TGTGCCAGCAGCTCCAACTCTCTAGCGGGGGGGCGTGAGACCCAGTACTTC
TRBV5-8	TRBJ1-3	TRBD1	-	CASSLGYRGSGNTIYF	TGTGCCAGCAGCTTGGGTTACAGGGGATCTGGAAACACCATATATTTT
TRBV4-1	TRBJ2-5	-	-	CASSQEAAGGQETQYF	TGCGCCAGCAGCCAAGAAGCCGCTGGGGGGCAAGAGACCCAGTACTTC
TRBV14	TRBJ1-2	-	-	CASSKGYTDQNYGYTF	TGTGCCAGCAGCAAAGGATATACAGACCAAAACTATGGCTACACCTTC
TRBV13	TRBJ1-6	TRBD1	-	CASSLEGASLGNSPLHF	TGTGCCAGCAGCTTAGAGGGGGCCTCGCTTGGGAATTCACCCCTCCACTTT
TRBV4-2	TRBJ1-3	-	-	CASTLSDSGNTIYF	TGTGCCAGCACCCTATCCGACTCTGGAAACACCATATATTTT
TRBV10-3	TRBJ1-1	-	few	CAISDPNRERNTEAFF	TGTGCCATCAGTGACCCGAACAGGGAAAGAAACACTGAAGCTTTCTTT
TRBV4-1	TRBJ2-2	TRBD1	-	CASSQDRGQGGGTGELFF	TGCGCCAGCAGCCAAGATCGCGGGCAAGGGGGCGGCACCGGGGAGCTGTTTTTT
TRBV5-1	TRBJ2-1	TRBD2	-	CASSRSSGGSYNEQFF	TGCGCCAGCAGCAGATCTAGCGGGGGCTCCTACAATGAGCAGTTCTTC
TRBV6-6	TRBJ2-7	-	-	CASSPIPTEGGYEQYF	TGTGCCAGCAGCCCCATTCCCACAGAGGGAGGCTACGAGCAGTACTTC
TRBV18	TRBJ2-7	-	-	CASSPGVTTKEQYF	TGTGCCAGCTCACCAGGCGTAACTACCAAGGAGCAGTACTTC
TRBV5-8	TRBJ2-4	-	-	CASNLNRGLAKNIQYF	TGTGCCAGCAACCTCAACCGGGGATTAGCCAAAAACATTCAGTACTTC
TRBV7-9	TRBJ2-7	-	-	CASSLDRPPYEQYF	TGTGCCAGCAGCTTAGACAGGCCCCCCTACGAGCAGTACTTC
TRBV7-9	TRBJ2-1	-	-	CASNSFGGNNEQFF	TGTGCCAGCAACTCCTTCGGGGGAAACAATGAGCAGTTCTTC
TRBV4-1	TRBJ2-7	-	-	CASSHHYEQYF	TGCGCCAGCAGCCACCACTACGAGCAGTACTTC
TRBV25-1	TRBJ1-4	TRBD1	-	CASRPGQGRGNEKLFF	TGTGCCAGCCGACCGGGACAGGGGAGAGGGAACGAAAAACTGTTTTTT
TRBV7-9	TRBJ2-1	TRBD2	few	CASSAGLGAYNEQFF	TGTGCCAGCAGCGCGGGACTAGGCGCCTACAATGAGCAGTTCTTC
TRBV10-3	TRBJ1-1	-	-	CAITAGRNTEAFF	TGTGCCATCACGGCAGGGCGGAACACTGAAGCTTTCTTT
TRBV6-6	TRBJ1-2	TRBD1	-	CASSPRDRGLVNGYTF	TGTGCCAGCAGCCCACGGGACAGGGGACTTGTTAATGGCTACACCTTC
TRBV6-1	TRBJ2-3	TRBD2	once	CASTGSGEADTQYF	TGTGCCAGCACCGGGAGCGGGGAGGCAGATACGCAGTATTTT
TRBV18	TRBJ1-2	-	-	CASSSTTQGAYGYTF	TGTGCCAGCTCATCCACCACACAAGGGGCCTATGGCTACACCTTC
TRBV28	TRBJ1-5	-	once	CASRGDSNQPQHF	TGTGCCAGCAGGGGAGATAGCAATCAGCCCCAGCATTTT
TRBV4-3	TRBJ1-4	-	-	CASSRAGFDEKLFF	TGCGCCAGCAGCCGAGCCGGGTTTGACGAAAAACTGTTTTTT
TRBV7-2	TRBJ1-6	-	-	CASSNEGGVLHF	TGTGCCAGCAGCAACGAGGGAGGGGTCCTCCACTTT
TRBV11-2	TRBJ1-4	TRBD1	-	CASSWGQRNEKLFF	TGTGCCAGCAGCTGGGGACAGAGGAATGAAAAACTGTTTTTT
TRBV7-7	TRBJ2-3	TRBD2	-	CASSTAGGPQDTQYF	TGTGCCAGCAGCACAGCGGGGGGGCCTCAAGATACGCAGTATTTT
TRBV7-2	TRBJ1-5	-	-	CASSFGQFSNQPQHF	TGTGCCAGCAGCTTCGGACAGTTTAGCAATCAGCCCCAGCATTTT
TRBV7-9	TRBJ1-1	TRBD1	-	CASSSSRDRGSITFF	TGTGCCAGCAGCTCGAGTCGGGACAGGGGTTCCATTACTTTCTTT
TRBV7-9	TRBJ1-3	TRBD1	-	CASSARDSELSGNTIYF	TGTGCCAGCAGCGCCCGGGACAGCGAACTCTCTGGAAACACCATATATTTT
TRBV10-3	TRBJ2-3	TRBD1	once	CASQGASDTQYF	TGTGCCAGCCAGGGGGCCTCAGATACGCAGTATTTT